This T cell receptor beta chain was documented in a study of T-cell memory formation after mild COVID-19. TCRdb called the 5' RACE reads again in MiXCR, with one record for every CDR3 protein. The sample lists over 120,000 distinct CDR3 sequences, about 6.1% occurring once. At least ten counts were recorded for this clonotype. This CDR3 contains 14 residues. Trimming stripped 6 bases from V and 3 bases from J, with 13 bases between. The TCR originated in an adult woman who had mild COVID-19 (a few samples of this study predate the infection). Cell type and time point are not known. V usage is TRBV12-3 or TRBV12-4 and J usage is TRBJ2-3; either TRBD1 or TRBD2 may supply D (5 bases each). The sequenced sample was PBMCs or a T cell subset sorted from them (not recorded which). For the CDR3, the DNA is TGTGCCAGCAGCGGATCGGGACGAACAGATACGCAGTATTTT. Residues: CASSGSGRTDTQYF.